This T cell receptor (beta chain) was identified in a study of shared clonotypes between healthy human individuals. Germline lookup yields CDR1 SGDLS and CDR2 YYNGEE. This CDR3 is built from 17 residues. Sequencing used immunoSEQ multiplex PCR; TCRdb keeps in-frame clones, though not all of them. Among hundreds of thousands of clones listed, roughly four fifths were seen once. The sequence was collected from a woman aged 40 to 55 in good health. Some clones in this sample may be carry-over from other donors' samples. The source material was PBMCs. This rearrangement joins TRBV9 to TRBJ2-5; 13 bases map to TRBD2. Matching the DNA end better, TRBJ2-7 makes the J call doubtful. In DNA, the CDR3 is TGTGCCAGCAGCGTAGGGACTAGCGGGAGTAGCTCCTACGAGCAGTACTTC. As protein: CASSVGTSGSSSYEQYF.